This T cell receptor (beta chain) was identified during a study of T cells in Graves' hyperthyroidism and ophthalmopathy. Study-wide results and caveats: Ophthalmopathy cases were set apart from stable hyperthyroidism by a 13 V-J model. The blood repertoire included most of the expanded thyroid clonotypes above 0.001.

Diagnosis of hyperthyroidism was new in patients aged 18 to 65, and its duration was under 2 months. Criteria for exclusion of patients were uncontrolled infection, other autoimmune disease, pregnancy or lactation. This clonotype has ten or more counts. The antigen remains unidentified. This CDR3 has 14 residues. V dropped 8 bases and J dropped 3; count of bases not matched to a gene: 7. In germline, CDR1 is SEHNR, CDR2 FQNEAQ (reference sequence). There were TCR beta CDR3 regions amplified from RNA transcripts. First-round RT-PCR targeting the TCR CDR3 was performed with the HTBI primer set. A single record per CDR3 protein comes from TCRdb applying MiXCR to the multiplex PCR reads. The sample consists of more than 250,000 distinct CDR3 sequences, 12% to 15% of them appearing once.

The chain couples TRBV7-9 to TRBJ1-5; 7 positions agree with TRBD1. The clonotype was recovered from a woman aged 45-65 years with Graves' hyperthyroidism that later progressed to Graves' ophthalmopathy. Material for sequencing was blood. CDR3 coding DNA: TGTGCCAGCTCTTGGGAGGGGGCCAATCAGCCCCAGCATTTT. Translation: CASSWEGANQPQHF.